A selection of T cell receptor beta chains follows, all from one sample in a study of T cell responses to AZD1222 COVID-19 vaccine. Sequenced by immunoSEQ multiplex PCR; TCRdb stores in-frame clones only, minus some. The table includes just under 35,000 clones, roughly 91% detected once. The input for sequencing was peripheral blood, taken on day 0 of AZD1222 vaccination. Receptors originate from an adult in good health. Both conserved end residues are part of each CDR3. The D gene is left open where the match is weak. Size is stated for part of the rows, as once, few or many counts, or as a class when the clone is expanded.

TRBJ2-1,.,.,TRBV5-1,CASSLTGGGAYEQFF,TGCGCCAGCAGCCTAACAGGAGGGGGGGCGTATGAGCAGTTCTTC
TRBJ1-1,TRBD1,.,TRBV5-1,CASSFGTANTEAFF,TGCGCCAGCAGCTTCGGGACAGCCAACACTGAAGCTTTCTTT
TRBJ2-1,TRBD2,.,TRBV18,CASSSSGGSYNEQFF,TGTGCCAGCTCCTCAAGCGGGGGCAGCTACAATGAGCAGTTCTTC
TRBJ2-1,TRBD1,.,TRBV25-1,CASSEYPGTGGSEQFF,TGTGCCAGCAGTGAATATCCCGGGACAGGGGGCAGTGAGCAGTTCTTC
TRBJ1-4,.,.,TRBV27,CASSPQGFGEKLFF,TGTGCCAGCAGTCCACAGGGATTCGGTGAAAAACTGTTTTTT
TRBJ2-7,TRBD1,once,TRBV29-1,CSVRAQGARDEQYF,TGCAGCGTTCGCGCACAGGGGGCGCGGGACGAGCAGTACTTC
TRBJ1-5,TRBD1,.,TRBV20-1,CSASHGQGRRQPQHF,TGCAGTGCTAGTCACGGACAGGGGAGACGGCAGCCCCAGCATTTT
TRBJ1-3,.,.,TRBV2,CASSVIGPNSGNTIYF,TGTGCCAGCAGTGTTATAGGACCGAACTCTGGAAACACCATATATTTT
TRBJ2-3,TRBD2,.,TRBV28,CASSSPSGSGADTQYF,TGTGCCAGCAGTTCTCCCAGCGGGAGTGGCGCAGATACGCAGTATTTT
TRBJ2-7,TRBD2,.,TRBV14,CASSPTQSGRGEQYF,TGTGCCAGCAGCCCGACCCAGAGCGGGAGGGGCGAGCAGTACTTC